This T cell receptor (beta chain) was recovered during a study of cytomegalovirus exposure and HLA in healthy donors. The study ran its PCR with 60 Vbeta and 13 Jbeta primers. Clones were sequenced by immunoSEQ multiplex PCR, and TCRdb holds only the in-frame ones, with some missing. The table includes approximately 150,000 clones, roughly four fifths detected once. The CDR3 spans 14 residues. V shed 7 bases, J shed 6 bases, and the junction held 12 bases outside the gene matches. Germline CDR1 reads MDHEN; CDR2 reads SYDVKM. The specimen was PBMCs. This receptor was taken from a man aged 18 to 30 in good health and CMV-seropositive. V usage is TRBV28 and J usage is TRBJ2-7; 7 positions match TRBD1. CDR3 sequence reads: CASTLISRTGEQYF. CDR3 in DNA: TGTGCCAGCACTCTGATATCTCGGACAGGCGAGCAGTACTTC.